This is a list of T cell receptor beta chains from one sample in a study of blood T cells in healthy people across ages. In TCRdb, the 5' RACE reads were re-called with MiXCR into one record per CDR3 protein. The table includes over a million distinct CDR3 sequences, 35% to 45% detected once. The material sequenced was blood. All receptors derive from a woman between 18 and 30 years old in good health. CDR3s include the opening cysteine and the closing phenylalanine or tryptophan. The D gene is left open where the match is weak. Size is omitted from some rows. Given values are once, few, many or a class for expanded clones.

cdr3_aa cdr3_nt d_call clone_size j_call v_call
CTSTPLPAGGDTQYF TGTACCAGCACCCCACTCCCTGCGGGCGGGGATACGCAGTATTTT . once TRBJ2-3 TRBV9
CSARVNTGDGGNQPQHF TGCAGTGCTAGGGTAAATACTGGGGACGGGGGCAATCAGCCCCAGCATTTT . . TRBJ1-5 TRBV20-1
CASSSTGGAIDTQYF TGTGCCAGCAGTTCGACTGGCGGGGCGATAGATACGCAGTATTTT . . TRBJ2-3 TRBV6-2/TRBV6-3
CSGGIGDEQFF TGCAGCGGCGGGATCGGCGATGAGCAGTTCTTC . . TRBJ2-1 TRBV29-1
CASSWRRTDTQYF TGTGCCAGCAGTTGGAGGAGGACAGATACGCAGTATTTT . . TRBJ2-3 TRBV6-5
CASSPLGTSLPSSYNEQFF TGTGCCAGCAGCCCACTCGGGACTAGTCTCCCCAGCTCCTACAATGAGCAGTTCTTC TRBD2 few TRBJ2-1 TRBV7-2
CASSQVGGYNEQYF TGTGCCAGCAGCCAAGTGGGGGGATACAATGAGCAGTACTTC . . TRBJ2-7 TRBV6-5
CASSFEGPNYGYTF TGCGCCAGCAGCTTTGAGGGGCCTAACTATGGCTACACCTTC . few TRBJ1-2 TRBV5-1
CASSPSVGNYEQYF TGTGCCAGCAGCCCCTCGGTTGGGAACTACGAGCAGTACTTC . . TRBJ2-7 TRBV14
CASSYPGAATDTQYF TGTGCCAGCAGTTACCCGGGGGCCGCCACGGATACGCAGTATTTT . . TRBJ2-3 TRBV6-2/TRBV6-3
CASSGQGVRNEQFF TGTGCCAGCAGTGGGCAGGGAGTCCGCAATGAGCAGTTCTTC . . TRBJ2-1 TRBV27
CASSFTSGGSYEQYF TGTGCCAGCAGCTTCACTAGCGGGGGATCCTACGAGCAGTACTTC TRBD2 few TRBJ2-7 TRBV11-3
CASSARLSYEQYF TGTGCCAGCAGCGCGCGACTCAGCTACGAGCAGTACTTC . once TRBJ2-7 TRBV7-2
CASSLYPGANTGELFF TGTGCCAGCAGTTTATATCCGGGGGCGAACACCGGGGAGCTGTTTTTT . . TRBJ2-2 TRBV27
CASSLGSVSDEQYF TGTGCCAGCAGCTTAGGCAGCGTGAGCGACGAGCAGTACTTC . few TRBJ2-7 TRBV7-3
CASSLQGRAQPQHF TGTGCCAGCAGCCTGCAGGGGAGAGCTCAGCCCCAGCATTTT . . TRBJ1-5 TRBV13
CASSELDRGADEQYF TGTGCCAGCAGTGAATTAGACAGGGGCGCGGACGAGCAGTACTTC TRBD1 few TRBJ2-7 TRBV6-1
CASVGGGRTDTQYF TGTGCCAGCGTGGGTGGAGGGCGGACAGATACGCAGTATTTT . few TRBJ2-3 TRBV6-6
CASSPRREGTEAFF TGTGCCAGCAGCCCTAGGAGGGAGGGCACTGAAGCTTTCTTT . . TRBJ1-1 TRBV7-3
CASSHQGTGTYEQYF TGTGCCAGCAGTCATCAGGGGACAGGGACCTACGAGCAGTACTTC TRBD1 . TRBJ2-7 TRBV4-2
CASSPRHGANVLTF TGCGCCAGCAGCCCCCGTCATGGGGCCAACGTCCTGACTTTC . . TRBJ2-6 TRBV4-1
CAISAGQGVAGNTIYF TGTGCCATCAGTGCAGGACAGGGAGTCGCTGGAAACACCATATATTTT TRBD1 . TRBJ1-3 TRBV10-3
CASERYTGELFF TGTGCCAGCGAAAGATACACCGGGGAGCTGTTTTTT . . TRBJ2-2 TRBV12-3/TRBV12-4
CAWSHGTAGYTF TGTGCCTGGAGCCACGGGACTGCTGGCTACACCTTC . . TRBJ1-2 TRBV30
CASVDSGVYEQFF TGTGCCAGCGTCGATAGCGGGGTCTATGAGCAGTTCTTC TRBD2 few TRBJ2-1 TRBV2
CASSFASGRADEQYF TGTGCCAGCAGCTTTGCTTCCGGGAGGGCCGACGAGCAGTACTTC TRBD2 . TRBJ2-7 TRBV7-2
CASSLGAGISGANVLTF TGTGCCAGCAGCTTAGGAGCAGGGATCTCTGGGGCCAACGTCCTGACTTTC . . TRBJ2-6 TRBV7-2
CASKASGFLGTEAFF TGTGCCAGCAAGGCTTCAGGGTTTTTAGGCACTGAAGCTTTCTTT . . TRBJ1-1 TRBV2